This T cell receptor beta chain derives from a study of blood T cells in healthy people across ages. Whole-study findings and limits: Diversity was higher, and naive CD4+ cells more numerous, in long-lived donors than in aged donors.

Drawing of peripheral blood yielded 7.5 to 10 milliliters from each donor. Alongside a J-beta primer mix, a sample-barcoded 5' primer served in a second PCR lasting roughly 6 to 12 cycles. All samples gave at least 3 million CDR3-containing paired-end reads. A single record per CDR3 protein comes from TCRdb applying MiXCR to the 5' RACE reads. The data show around 1.1 million distinct CDR3 sequences, roughly two fifths seen once. The germline V gene has CDR1 SGHTA and CDR2 FQGNSA. V lost 6 bases, J lost 3 bases, and 7 bases stayed unmatched. CDR3 size: 15 residues. On this clonotype: What it recognizes is unknown.

This clonotype was obtained from a man younger than 35 in good health. The chain joins TRBV7-2 to TRBJ1-5, with 8 bases fitting TRBD1. Material: blood. For the CDR3, the DNA is TGTGCCAGCAGTTCCCGGGACAGGCCCAATCAGCCCCAGCATTTT. This sequence encodes CASSSRDRPNQPQHF.